This T cell receptor beta chain was identified during a study of cytomegalovirus exposure and HLA in healthy donors. This CDR3 has 19 amino acids. V dropped 5 bases and J dropped 2 bases, with 27 bases sitting between them. Germline V gives CDR1 SGHRS, CDR2 YFSETQ. 13 Jbeta primers and 60 Vbeta primers were used for the PCR. Per the study methods: Later reanalysis found around 80 million unique TCR beta chains, some 10 million of them shared. Some clones are missing from TCRdb's copy, which holds only in-frame ones; the method was immunoSEQ multiplex PCR. V and J calls and clone size come straight from that table; D and trimming were deduced from the DNA. The listing contains tens of thousands of clones. The study, taken as a whole, reports: Excluded: some indistinguishable V segments such as TRBV6-2 and TRBV6-3. In most subjects, TCR beta sequences reportedly gave accurate predictions of HLA-A and HLA-B alleles.

Remarks on this clone: Its antigen is undetermined.

The chain recombines TRBV5-1 with TRBJ2-3; possibly TRBD2 for D (6 bases). This clonotype was sampled from a woman in her thirties or forties in good health and CMV-seropositive. Material: PBMCs. The CDR3 region has the DNA TGCGCCAGCAGTCAGCTGGGACTTTCCGGGACGTACTTCACAGATACGCAGTATTTT. Its translation is CASSQLGLSGTYFTDTQYF. Using reference TRBV5-1 and TRBJ2-3 for the parts outside the CDR3, the full variable domain is KAGVTQTPRYLIKTRGQQVTLSCSPISGHRSVSWYQQTPGQGLQFLFEYFSETQRNKGNFPGRFSGRQFSNSRSEMNVSTLELGDSALYLCASSQLGLSGTYFTDTQYFGPGTRLTVL.